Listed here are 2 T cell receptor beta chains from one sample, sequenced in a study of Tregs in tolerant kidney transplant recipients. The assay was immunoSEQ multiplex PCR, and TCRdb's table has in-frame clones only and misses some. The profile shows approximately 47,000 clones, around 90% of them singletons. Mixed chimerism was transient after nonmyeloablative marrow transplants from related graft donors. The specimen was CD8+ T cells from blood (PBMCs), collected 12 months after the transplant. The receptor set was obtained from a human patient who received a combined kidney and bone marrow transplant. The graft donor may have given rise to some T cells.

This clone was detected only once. The CDR3 bases are TGTGCCAGCAGCTTAGTACCCGGGGGGAACGAGCAGTACTTC. Protein product: CASSLVPGGNEQYF. The chain employs TRBV11-2 and TRBJ2-7, with 7 bases that match TRBD2. The germline gives CDR1 SGHAT, CDR2 FQNNGV. The V and J ends lost 1 base and 5 bases, in that order; junction bases with no gene match: 5. The CDR3 contains 14 residues.

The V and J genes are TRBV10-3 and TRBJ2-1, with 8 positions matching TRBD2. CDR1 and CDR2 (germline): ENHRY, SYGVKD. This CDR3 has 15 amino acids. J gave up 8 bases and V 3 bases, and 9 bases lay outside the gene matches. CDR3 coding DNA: TGTGCCATCAGTGACCTGATCGGGGGGGGCGATGAGCAGTTCTTC. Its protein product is CAISDLIGGGDEQFF.